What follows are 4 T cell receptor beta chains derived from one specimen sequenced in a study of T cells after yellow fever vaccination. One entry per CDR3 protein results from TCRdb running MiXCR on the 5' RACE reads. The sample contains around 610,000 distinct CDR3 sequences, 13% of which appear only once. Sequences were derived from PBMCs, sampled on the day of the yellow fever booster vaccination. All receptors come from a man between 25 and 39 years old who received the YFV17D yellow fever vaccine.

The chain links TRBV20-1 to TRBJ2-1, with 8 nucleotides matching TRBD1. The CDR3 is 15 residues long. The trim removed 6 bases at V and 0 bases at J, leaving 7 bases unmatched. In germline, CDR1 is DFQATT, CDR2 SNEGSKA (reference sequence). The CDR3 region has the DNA TGCAGTGCACCTCCGGGACAGGACTCCTACAATGAGCAGTTCTTC. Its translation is CSAPPGQDSYNEQFF.

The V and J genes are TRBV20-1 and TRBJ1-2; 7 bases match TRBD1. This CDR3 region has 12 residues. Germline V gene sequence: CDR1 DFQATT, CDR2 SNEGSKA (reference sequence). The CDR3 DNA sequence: TGCACTACGGGGGACAGTAACTATGGCTACACCTTC. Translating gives CTTGDSNYGYTF.

CDR3 residues: CASSFRTSGSSTDTQYF. The CDR3 nucleotides are TGTGCCAGCAGCTTCCGGACTAGCGGGAGTAGCACAGATACGCAGTATTTT. The chain links TRBV5-8 to TRBJ2-3; 13 nucleotides agree with TRBD2. CDR1 is SGHTS, CDR2 YDEGEE, per germline. V shed 2 bases, J shed 0 bases, and the junction held 3 bases outside the gene matches. This CDR3 has 17 amino acids.

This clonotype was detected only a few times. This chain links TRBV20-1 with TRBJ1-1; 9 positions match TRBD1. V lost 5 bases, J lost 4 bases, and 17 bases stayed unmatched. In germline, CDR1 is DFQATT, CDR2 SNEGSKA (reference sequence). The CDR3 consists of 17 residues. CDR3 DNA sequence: TGCAGTGCTCGGCATCCGGGACAGGGTGTTGGGGGCACTGAAGCTTTCTTT. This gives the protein CSARHPGQGVGGTEAFF.